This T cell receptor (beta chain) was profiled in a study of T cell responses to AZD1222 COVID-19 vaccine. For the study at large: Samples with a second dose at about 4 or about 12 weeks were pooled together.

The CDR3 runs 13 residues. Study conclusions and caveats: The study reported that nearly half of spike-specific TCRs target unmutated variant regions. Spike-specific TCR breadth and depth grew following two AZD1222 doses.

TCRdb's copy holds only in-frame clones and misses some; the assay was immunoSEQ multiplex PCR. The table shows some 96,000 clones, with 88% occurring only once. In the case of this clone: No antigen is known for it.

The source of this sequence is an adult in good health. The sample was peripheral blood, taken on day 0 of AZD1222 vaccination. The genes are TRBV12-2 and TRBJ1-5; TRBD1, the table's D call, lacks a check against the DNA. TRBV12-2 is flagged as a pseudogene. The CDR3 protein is CASRPQGDQPQHF. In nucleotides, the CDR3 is TGTGCAAGTCGCCCCCAAGGGGATCAGCCCCAGCATTTT.